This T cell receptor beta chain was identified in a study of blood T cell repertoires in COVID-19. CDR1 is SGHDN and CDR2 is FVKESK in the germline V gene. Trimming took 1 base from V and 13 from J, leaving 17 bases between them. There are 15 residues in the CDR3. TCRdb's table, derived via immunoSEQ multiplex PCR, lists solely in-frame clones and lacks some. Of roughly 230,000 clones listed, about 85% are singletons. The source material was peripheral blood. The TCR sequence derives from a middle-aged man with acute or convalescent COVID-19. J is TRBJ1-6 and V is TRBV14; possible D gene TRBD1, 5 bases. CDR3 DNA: TGTGCCAGCAGCCAAGTACCGGGGGACCGGGGGCCCCTCCACTTT. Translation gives CASSQVPGDRGPLHF. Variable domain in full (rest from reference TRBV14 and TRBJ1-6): EAGVTQFPSHSVIEKGQTVTLRCDPISGHDNLYWYRRVMGKEIKFLLHFVKESKQDESGMPNNRFLAERTGGTYSTLKVQPAELEDSGVYFCASSQVPGDRGPLHFGNGTRLTVT.